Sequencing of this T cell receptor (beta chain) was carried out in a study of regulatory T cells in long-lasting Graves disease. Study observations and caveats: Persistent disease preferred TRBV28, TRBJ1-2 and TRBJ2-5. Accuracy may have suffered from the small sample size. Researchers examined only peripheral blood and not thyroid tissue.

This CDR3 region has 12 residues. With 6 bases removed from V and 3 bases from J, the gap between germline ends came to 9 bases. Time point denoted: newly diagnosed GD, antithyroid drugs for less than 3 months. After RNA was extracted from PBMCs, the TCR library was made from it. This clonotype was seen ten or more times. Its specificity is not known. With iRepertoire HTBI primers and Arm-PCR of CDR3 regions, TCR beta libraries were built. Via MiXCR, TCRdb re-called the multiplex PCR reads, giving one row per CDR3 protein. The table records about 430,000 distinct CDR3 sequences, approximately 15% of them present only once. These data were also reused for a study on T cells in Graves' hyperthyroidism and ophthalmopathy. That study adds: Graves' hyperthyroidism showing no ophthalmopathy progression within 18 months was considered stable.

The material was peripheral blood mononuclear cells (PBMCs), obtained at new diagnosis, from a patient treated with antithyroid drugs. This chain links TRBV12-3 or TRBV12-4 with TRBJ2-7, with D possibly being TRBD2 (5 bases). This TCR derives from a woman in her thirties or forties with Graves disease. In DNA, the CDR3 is TGTGCCAGCAGCACTGCGGGCTACGAGCAGTACTTC. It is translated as CASSTAGYEQYF.